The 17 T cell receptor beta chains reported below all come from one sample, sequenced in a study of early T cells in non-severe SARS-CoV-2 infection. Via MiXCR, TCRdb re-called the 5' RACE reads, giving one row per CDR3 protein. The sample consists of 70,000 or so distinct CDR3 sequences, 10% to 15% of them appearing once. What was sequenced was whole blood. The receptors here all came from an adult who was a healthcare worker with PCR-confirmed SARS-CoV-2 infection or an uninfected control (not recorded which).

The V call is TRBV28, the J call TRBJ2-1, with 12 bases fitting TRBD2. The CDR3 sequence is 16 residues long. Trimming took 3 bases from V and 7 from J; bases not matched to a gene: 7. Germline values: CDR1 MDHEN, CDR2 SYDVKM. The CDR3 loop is CASSLTTSGSWNEQFF. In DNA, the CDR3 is TGTGCCAGCAGTTTGACGACTAGCGGGAGCTGGAATGAGCAGTTCTTC.

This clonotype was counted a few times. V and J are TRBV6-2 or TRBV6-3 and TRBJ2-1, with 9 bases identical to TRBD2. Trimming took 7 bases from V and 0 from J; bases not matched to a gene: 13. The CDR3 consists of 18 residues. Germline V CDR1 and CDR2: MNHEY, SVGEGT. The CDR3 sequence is CASNGQREAPSSYNEQFF. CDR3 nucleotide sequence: TGTGCCAGCAATGGCCAGCGGGAGGCCCCGAGCTCCTACAATGAGCAGTTCTTC.

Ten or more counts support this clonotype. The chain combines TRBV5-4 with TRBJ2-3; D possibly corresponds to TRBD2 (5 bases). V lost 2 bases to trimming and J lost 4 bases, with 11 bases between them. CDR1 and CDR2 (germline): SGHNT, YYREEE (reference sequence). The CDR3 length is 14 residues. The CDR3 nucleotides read TGTGCCAGCAGCTTCCTAGCCTTCCCAGATACGCAGTATTTT. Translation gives CASSFLAFPDTQYF.

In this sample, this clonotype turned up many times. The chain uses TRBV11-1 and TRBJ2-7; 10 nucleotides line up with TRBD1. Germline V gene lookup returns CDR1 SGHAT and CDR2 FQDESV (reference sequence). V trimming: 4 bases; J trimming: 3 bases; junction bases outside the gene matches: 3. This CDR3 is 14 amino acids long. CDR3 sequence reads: CASSSGQGNYEQYF. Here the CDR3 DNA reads TGTGCCAGCAGCTCGGGACAGGGGAACTACGAGCAGTACTTC.

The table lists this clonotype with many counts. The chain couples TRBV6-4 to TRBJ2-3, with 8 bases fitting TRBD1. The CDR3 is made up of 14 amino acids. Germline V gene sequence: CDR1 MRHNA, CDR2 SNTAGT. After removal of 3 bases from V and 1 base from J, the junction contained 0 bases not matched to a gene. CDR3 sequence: CASSEGQGTDTQYF. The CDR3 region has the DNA TGTGCCAGCAGTGAGGGACAGGGCACAGATACGCAGTATTTT.

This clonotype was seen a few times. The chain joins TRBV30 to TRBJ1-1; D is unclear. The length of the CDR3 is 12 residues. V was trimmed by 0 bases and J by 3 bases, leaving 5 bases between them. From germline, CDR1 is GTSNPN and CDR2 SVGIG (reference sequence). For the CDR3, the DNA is TGTGCCTGGAGTGTTCTGTACACTGAAGCTTTCTTT. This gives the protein CAWSVLYTEAFF.

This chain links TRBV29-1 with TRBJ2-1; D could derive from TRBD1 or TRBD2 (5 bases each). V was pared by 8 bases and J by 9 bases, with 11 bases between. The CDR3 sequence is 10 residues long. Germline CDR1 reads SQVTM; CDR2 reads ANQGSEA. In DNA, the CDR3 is TGCAGCAGGTGGGACGGTGAGCAGTTCTTC. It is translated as CSRWDGEQFF.

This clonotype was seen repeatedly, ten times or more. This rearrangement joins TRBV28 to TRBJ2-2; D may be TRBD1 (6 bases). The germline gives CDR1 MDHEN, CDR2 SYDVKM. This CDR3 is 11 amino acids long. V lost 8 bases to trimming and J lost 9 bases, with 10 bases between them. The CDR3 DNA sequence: TGTGCCAGCGGGGGCGTTCGGGAGCTGTTTTTT. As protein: CASGGVRELFF. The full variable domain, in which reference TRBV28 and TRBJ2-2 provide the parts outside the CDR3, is DVKVTQSSRYLVKRTGEKVFLECVQDMDHENMFWYRQDPGLGLRLIYFSYDVKMKEKGDIPEGYSVSREKKERFSLILESASTNQTSMYLCASGGVRELFFGEGSRLTVL.

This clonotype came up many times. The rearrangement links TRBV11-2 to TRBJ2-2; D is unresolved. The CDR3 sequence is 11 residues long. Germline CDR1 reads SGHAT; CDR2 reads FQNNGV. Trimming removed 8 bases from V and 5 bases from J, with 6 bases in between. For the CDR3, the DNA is TGTGCCAGCCGGCGGACCGGGGAGCTGTTTTTT. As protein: CASRRTGELFF.

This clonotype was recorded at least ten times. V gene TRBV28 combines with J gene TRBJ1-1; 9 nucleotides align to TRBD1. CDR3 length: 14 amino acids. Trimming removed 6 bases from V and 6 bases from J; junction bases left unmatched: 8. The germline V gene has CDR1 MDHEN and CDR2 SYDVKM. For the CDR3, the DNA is TGTGCCAGCAGAGTACAGGGGGCGTTGCCTGAAGCTTTCTTT. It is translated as CASRVQGALPEAFF.

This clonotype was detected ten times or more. This CDR3 reads CASSFNREPPEAFF. CDR3 nucleotides: TGTGCCAGCAGCTTCAACAGGGAACCACCTGAAGCTTTCTTT. The V and J genes are TRBV7-9 and TRBJ1-1, with a possible D match to TRBD1 (6 bases). In germline, CDR1 is SEHNR, CDR2 FQNEAQ (reference sequence). The length of the CDR3 is 14 residues. V lost 3 bases and J lost 6, with 14 bases in between.

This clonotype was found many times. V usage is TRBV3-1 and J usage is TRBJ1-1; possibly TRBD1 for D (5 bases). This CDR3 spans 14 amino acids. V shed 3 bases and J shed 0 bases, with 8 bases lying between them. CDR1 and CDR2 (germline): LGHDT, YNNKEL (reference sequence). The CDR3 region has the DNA TGTGCCAGCAGCCAGGGGGTCCTGAACACTGAAGCTTTCTTT. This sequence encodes CASSQGVLNTEAFF.

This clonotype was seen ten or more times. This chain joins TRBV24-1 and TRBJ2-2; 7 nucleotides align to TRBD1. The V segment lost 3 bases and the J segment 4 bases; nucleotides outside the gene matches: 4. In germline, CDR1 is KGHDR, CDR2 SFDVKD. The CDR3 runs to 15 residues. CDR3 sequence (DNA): TGTGCCACCAGTGATCCTGGACAGGTCACCGGGGAGCTGTTTTTT. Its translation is CATSDPGQVTGELFF.

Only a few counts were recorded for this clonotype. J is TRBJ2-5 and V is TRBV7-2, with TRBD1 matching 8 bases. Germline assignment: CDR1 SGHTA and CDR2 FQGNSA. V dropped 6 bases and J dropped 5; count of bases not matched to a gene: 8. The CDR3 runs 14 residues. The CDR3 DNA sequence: TGTGCCAGCAGATCCGGACAGGGCTCGGAGACCCAGTACTTC. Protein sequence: CASRSGQGSETQYF.

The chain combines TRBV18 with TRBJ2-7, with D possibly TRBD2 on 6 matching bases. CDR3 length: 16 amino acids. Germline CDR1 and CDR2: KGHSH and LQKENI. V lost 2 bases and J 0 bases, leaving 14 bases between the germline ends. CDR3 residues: CASSPNEVAVSYEQYF. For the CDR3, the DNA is TGTGCCAGCTCACCAAATGAAGTAGCGGTCTCCTACGAGCAGTACTTC.

CDR3 nucleotide sequence: TGTGCCAGCAGCTTCGGCCCTGAAGCTTTCTTT. Protein product: CASSFGPEAFF. This chain links TRBV11-2 with TRBJ1-1, with D unclear. The CDR3 sequence is 11 residues long. Trimming took off 3 bases at V and 6 bases at J, with 5 bases between the two ends. Germline CDR1 and CDR2: SGHAT and FQNNGV.

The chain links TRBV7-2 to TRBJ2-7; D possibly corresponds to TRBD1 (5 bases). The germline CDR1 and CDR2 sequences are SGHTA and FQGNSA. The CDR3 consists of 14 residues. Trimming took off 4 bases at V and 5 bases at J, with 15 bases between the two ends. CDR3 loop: CASSYRQTYDEQYF. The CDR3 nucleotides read TGTGCCAGCAGCTATAGACAGACGTACGACGAGCAGTACTTC. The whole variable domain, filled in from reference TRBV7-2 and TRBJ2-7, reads GAGVSQSPSNKVTEKGKDVELRCDPISGHTALYWYRQSLGQGLEFLIYFQGNSAPDKSGLPSDRFSAERTGGSVSTLTIQRTQQEDSAVYLCASSYRQTYDEQYFGPGTRLTVT.